This is a list of T cell receptor beta chains from one sample in a study of T cell responses to AZD1222 COVID-19 vaccine. Some clones are missing from TCRdb's copy, which holds only in-frame ones; the method was immunoSEQ multiplex PCR. The profile shows about 34,000 clones, about 80% of them singletons. The specimen was peripheral blood, collected 28 days after the second AZD1222 dose. The receptors were sampled from an adult who received the AZD1222 COVID-19 vaccine. CDR3s include the opening cysteine and the closing phenylalanine or tryptophan. A D gene is named only where the DNA matches it firmly. Not all rows give a size; the values are once, few, many and, for expanded clones, a class.

CAWSGTTPNYGYTF | TGTGCCTGGAGTGGGACAACGCCAAACTATGGCTACACCTTC | TRBJ1-2 | - | few | TRBV30
CASSLSQGRVGYTF | TGTGCCAGCAGTTTATCCCAGGGGAGAGTGGGCTACACCTTC | TRBJ1-2 | - | - | TRBV27
CASSPRGGQETQYF | TGTGCCAGCAGCCCCCGCGGAGGACAAGAGACCCAGTACTTC | TRBJ2-5 | - | - | TRBV9
CASSYSSRAERDTF | TGTGCCAGCAGTTACTCGAGTAGGGCGGAAAGAGACACCTTC | TRBJ1-2 | - | - | TRBV6-2/TRBV6-3
CASSLSADRGGNQPQHF | TGTGCCAGCAGTTTATCAGCGGACCGAGGGGGCAATCAGCCCCAGCATTTT | TRBJ1-5 | - | - | TRBV27
CASSRPGTGASSSYNEQFF | TGTGCCAGCAGCCGACCCGGGACAGGGGCCTCCAGCTCCTACAATGAGCAGTTCTTC | TRBJ2-1 | TRBD1 | - | TRBV5-4
CASSQQGGDGYTF | TGTGCCAGCAGTCAACAGGGAGGGGATGGCTACACCTTC | TRBJ1-2 | - | once | TRBV6-5
CASSESGLAETQYF | TGCGCCAGCAGTGAGTCGGGACTAGCGGAGACCCAGTACTTC | TRBJ2-5 | TRBD2 | - | TRBV10-1
CASSYDRTQPQHF | TGTGCCAGCAGTTACGACCGGACGCAGCCCCAGCATTTT | TRBJ1-5 | - | - | TRBV6-5
CASSQDTGRNYGYTF | TGTGCCAGCAGCCAAGATACGGGTCGTAACTATGGCTACACCTTC | TRBJ1-2 | - | few | TRBV3-1/TRBV3-2
CASSLSGGQDGELFF | TGTGCCAGCAGCCTCTCGGGAGGGCAGGACGGGGAGCTGTTTTTT | TRBJ2-2 | TRBD2 | - | TRBV7-3
CASSVDQGGNEQFF | TGTGCCAGCAGCGTAGACCAGGGGGGTAATGAGCAGTTCTTC | TRBJ2-1 | - | - | TRBV9
CASREGATNEKLFF | TGTGCCAGCAGAGAGGGGGCAACTAATGAAAAACTGTTTTTT | TRBJ1-4 | - | - | TRBV6-5
CASSLDSSGNTIYF | TGCGCCAGCAGCTTGGACAGCTCTGGAAACACCATATATTTT | TRBJ1-3 | - | - | TRBV5-1
CASSYGSSGANVLTF | TGTGCCAGCAGTTACGGATCCTCTGGGGCCAACGTCCTGACTTTC | TRBJ2-6 | - | - | TRBV6-5
CASSLVRSIYGYTF | TGTGCCAGCAGCTTAGTCCGGTCCATCTATGGCTACACCTTC | TRBJ1-2 | - | once | TRBV7-6
CASSRTGDEKLFF | TGCGCCAGCAGCCGGACAGGGGACGAAAAACTGTTTTTT | TRBJ1-4 | TRBD1 | few | TRBV5-1
CATTEGNTDTQYF | TGTGCCACCACGGAGGGGAACACAGATACGCAGTATTTT | TRBJ2-3 | - | - | TRBV7-9
CASSFSGYQETQYF | TGTGCCAGCAGTTTTTCAGGGTACCAAGAGACCCAGTACTTC | TRBJ2-5 | - | few | TRBV27
CASRGAYTGELFF | TGTGCCAGCAGAGGGGCCTACACCGGGGAGCTGTTTTTT | TRBJ2-2 | - | - | TRBV5-8
CAISASAETNYGYTF | TGTGCCATCAGTGCCTCGGCTGAGACTAACTATGGCTACACCTTC | TRBJ1-2 | - | - | TRBV10-3
CASSPSRSSGNTIYF | TGTGCCAGCTCACCTTCGCGATCCTCTGGAAACACCATATATTTT | TRBJ1-3 | - | - | TRBV18
CAISEGVETQYF | TGTGCCATCAGTGAAGGGGTTGAGACCCAGTACTTC | TRBJ2-5 | - | - | TRBV10-3
CAWSVGLAALVSYNEQFF | TGTGCCTGGAGTGTGGGACTAGCGGCCCTTGTGAGCTACAATGAGCAGTTCTTC | TRBJ2-1 | TRBD2 | - | TRBV30
CASKLAGGLNEQFF | TGTGCCAGCAAACTAGCGGGAGGGCTCAATGAGCAGTTCTTC | TRBJ2-1 | TRBD2 | - | TRBV6-6
CASSPSWATNEKLFF | TGTGCCAGCAGCCCCTCTTGGGCAACTAATGAAAAACTGTTTTTT | TRBJ1-4 | - | - | TRBV3-1/TRBV3-2
CASSQRTGGSSGNTIYF | TGTGCCAGCAGCCAAAGGACAGGGGGGAGCTCTGGAAACACCATATATTTT | TRBJ1-3 | TRBD1 | - | TRBV3-1/TRBV3-2
CASSQQQGRYYNSPLHF | TGTGCCAGCAGCCAGCAACAGGGCCGCTACTACAATTCACCCCTCCACTTT | TRBJ1-6 | - | - | TRBV3-1/TRBV3-2
CASSLGQIQETQYF | TGTGCCAGCAGTTTGGGACAGATTCAAGAGACCCAGTACTTC | TRBJ2-5 | TRBD1 | - | TRBV6-2/TRBV6-3
CASSLAGRRGQGNTIYF | TGTGCCAGCAGCTTAGCTGGTAGGAGGGGGCAAGGAAACACCATATATTTT | TRBJ1-3 | TRBD1 | - | TRBV7-2
CASSVGGLASGDTQYF | TGTGCCAGCAGCGTAGGGGGGCTAGCGAGCGGAGATACGCAGTATTTT | TRBJ2-3 | - | - | TRBV9
CASRLTENTEAFF | TGCGCCAGCAGGCTGACCGAGAACACTGAAGCTTTCTTT | TRBJ1-1 | - | - | TRBV5-1
CASSPFSGQGMWAKNIQYF | TGCGCCAGCAGCCCTTTTTCGGGACAGGGGATGTGGGCCAAAAACATTCAGTACTTC | TRBJ2-4 | TRBD1 | - | TRBV4-1
CASSFGTELGYTF | TGTGCCAGCAGTTTCGGGACAGAGCTTGGCTACACCTTC | TRBJ1-2 | TRBD1 | few | TRBV6-5
CASSSGAAPAKNIQYF | TGTGCCAGCAGCTCTGGGGCGGCGCCTGCCAAAAACATTCAGTACTTC | TRBJ2-4 | - | - | TRBV7-6
CASSVGTANTEAFF | TGTGCCAGCAGCGTAGGGACAGCGAACACTGAAGCTTTCTTT | TRBJ1-1 | - | - | TRBV9
CASSYRVAGFETQYF | TGTGCCAGCAGTTACAGGGTAGCGGGGTTTGAGACCCAGTACTTC | TRBJ2-5 | TRBD2 | - | TRBV6-5
CCVDGEGTGQGRGYTF | TGCTGCGTTGATGGCGAGGGAACGGGACAGGGTAGGGGCTACACCTTC | TRBJ1-2 | TRBD1 | - | TRBV29-1
CASSLDLGSDEKLFF | TGTGCCAGCAGCTTAGACCTGGGTTCGGATGAAAAACTGTTTTTT | TRBJ1-4 | - | - | TRBV7-9
CASSSQTTGELFF | TGTGCCAGCAGTTCGCAGACGACCGGGGAGCTGTTTTTT | TRBJ2-2 | - | - | TRBV12-3/TRBV12-4
CASSMGRETYNSPLHF | TGTGCCAGTAGTATGGGCAGGGAGACCTATAATTCACCCCTCCACTTT | TRBJ1-6 | - | - | TRBV19
CATSRGGTTNEKLFF | TGTGCCACCAGCAGAGGGGGGACGACTAATGAAAAACTGTTTTTT | TRBJ1-4 | - | - | TRBV15
CASSLGTSGGEQYF | TGTGCCAGCAGCTTGGGGACTAGCGGGGGGGAGCAGTACTTC | TRBJ2-7 | TRBD2 | - | TRBV7-7
CASSLEDSYTGELFF | TGTGCCAGCAGCTTAGAGGACAGCTACACCGGGGAGCTGTTTTTT | TRBJ2-2 | - | - | TRBV11-2
CASSRIGDVPIYF | TGCGCCAGCAGCCGTATAGGTGACGTTCCCATATATTTT | TRBJ1-3 | - | few | TRBV4-1